Listed here are 14 T cell receptor beta chains from one sample, sequenced in a study of response to subunit inactivated influenza vaccine. Via MiXCR, TCRdb re-called the RT-PCR reads, giving one row per CDR3 protein. This sample yields hundreds of thousands of distinct CDR3 sequences, of which 7.6% are seen a single time; 13% belongs to the top ten. This specimen consisted of PBMCs from blood, obtained less than 30 months after vaccination. These receptors were taken from a man between 50 and 70 years old who received an inactivated influenza vaccine.

CDR3 residues: CSARSGTGNQPQHF. The CDR3 bases are TGCAGTGCTAGGTCCGGGACGGGCAATCAGCCCCAGCATTTT. This chain uses TRBV20-1 with TRBJ1-5; D might be TRBD1 (5 bases). V was pared by 3 bases and J by 2 bases, with 11 bases between. The CDR3 loop spans 14 amino acids. Looked up from germline, CDR1 is DFQATT and CDR2 is SNEGSKA (reference sequence).

The chain is built from TRBV29-1 and TRBJ1-2, with D unclear. V lost 0 bases and J lost 0, with 14 bases in between. The CDR3 consists of 16 residues. The germline V gene has CDR1 SQVTM and CDR2 ANQGSEA. As DNA, the CDR3 is TGCAGCGTTGAAGACGGAAAAGGTCCCTCTAACTATGGCTACACCTTC. Amino acids: CSVEDGKGPSNYGYTF.

The chain links TRBV6-2 or TRBV6-3 to TRBJ2-1; TRBD2 matches at 9 bases. Per germline, CDR1 MNHEY and CDR2 SVGEGT. V lost 0 bases, J lost 9 bases, and 9 bases stayed unmatched. There are 16 residues in the CDR3. In DNA form, the CDR3 reads TGTGCCAGCAGTTACTCCGGTGGCGGGAGGGCGGGTGAGCAGTTCTTC. Protein: CASSYSGGGRAGEQFF.

This clonotype has more than one count but fewer than ten. The chain couples TRBV10-1 to TRBJ2-2; the D is unclear. V was shortened by 3 bases and J by 7 bases, with 9 bases between the two germline ends. The CDR3 is 13 amino acids. The germline V gene encodes CDR1 WNHNN and CDR2 SYGVQD (reference sequence). The CDR3 here is CASSDYGDGELFF. The CDR3 coding sequence is TGCGCCAGCAGTGATTATGGAGACGGGGAGCTGTTTTTT.

The V and J genes are TRBV29-1 and TRBJ1-4, with D unresolved. This CDR3 contains 14 residues. V was trimmed by 1 base and J by 5 bases, leaving 11 bases between them. Germline CDR1 and CDR2: SQVTM and ANQGSEA. The CDR3 spells CSVEGPGTNEKLFF. The CDR3, as DNA: TGCAGCGTTGAAGGGCCAGGCACCAATGAAAAACTGTTTTTT.

This clonotype came up many times. The chain couples TRBV25-1 to TRBJ2-4; 10 bases line up with TRBD2. This CDR3 spans 18 amino acids. The germline V gene encodes CDR1 MGHDK and CDR2 SYGVNS. V lost 3 bases and J lost 2; bases outside the gene matches: 10. The CDR3 region has the DNA TGTGCCAGCAGTGATTTTACTAGCGGGGCGGGCTCCAAAAACATTCAGTACTTC. It encodes CASSDFTSGAGSKNIQYF. The full variable domain, rest sourced from reference TRBV25-1 and TRBJ2-4, is EADIYQTPRYLVIGTGKKITLECSQTMGHDKMYWYQQDPGMELHLIHYSYGVNSTEKGDLSSESTVSRIRTEHFPLTLESARPSHTSQYLCASSDFTSGAGSKNIQYFGAGTRLSVL.

This sequence joins TRBV27 and TRBJ1-1, with D maybe TRBD1 (5 bases). The CDR3 totals 16 residues. Trimming removed 4 bases at V and 5 bases at J, with 20 bases between. Germline CDR1 and CDR2: MNHEY and SMNVEV (reference sequence). The CDR3 region is CASSYTPAGPGTEAFF. For the CDR3, the DNA is TGTGCCAGCAGTTACACTCCGGCAGGGCCAGGTACTGAAGCTTTCTTT.

This sequence joins TRBV12-3 or TRBV12-4 and TRBJ1-5; 9 bases map to TRBD1. The junction had 5 bases not matched to a gene; V was cut back by 6 bases and J by 2 bases. The CDR3 has 15 residues. As DNA, the CDR3 is TGTGCCAGCAGCTACACAGGGGGCGGCAATCAGCCCCAGCATTTT. It specifies CASSYTGGGNQPQHF.

This clonotype showed up many times. This chain joins TRBV10-3 and TRBJ1-1, with 10 bases fitting TRBD1. V lost 0 bases to trimming and J lost 0 bases; unmatched junction nucleotides: 1. Germline loops: CDR1 ENHRY, CDR2 SYGVKD. This CDR3 contains 16 residues. CDR3 coding DNA: TGTGCCATCAGTGAGTCGGGACAGGGGTTGAACACTGAAGCTTTCTTT. Translated, it gives CAISESGQGLNTEAFF.

The chain uses TRBV10-2 and TRBJ2-7, with TRBD2 as a possible D gene (6 bases). The CDR3 sequence is 17 residues long. From germline, CDR1 is WSHSY and CDR2 SAAADI. The CDR3 region is CTCASYSLGTLAYEQYF. CDR3 coding DNA: TGCACCTGCGCCAGCTATAGTTTAGGGACTCTAGCCTACGAGCAGTACTTC.

The sample holds a few counts of this clonotype. The chain joins TRBV12-3 or TRBV12-4 to TRBJ1-6, with 7 bases matching TRBD1. The CDR3 totals 13 residues. Unmatched junction bases numbered 3, after V lost 5 bases and J lost 8 bases. CDR3 DNA sequence: TGTGCCAGCAGTCTTACAGGGGATTCACCCCTCCACTTT. As protein: CASSLTGDSPLHF.

This clonotype came up a few times. The V and J genes are TRBV20-1 and TRBJ1-1, with 10 positions matching TRBD1. Germline V gene lookup returns CDR1 DFQATT and CDR2 SNEGSKA (reference sequence). The CDR3 is 17 amino acids. Trimming at V came to 3 bases and at J to 4 bases, leaving 14 bases not matched to a gene. The CDR3 coding sequence is TGCAGTGCTAGGGACCCACGGACAGGGGGTAGGAGCACTGAAGCTTTCTTT. This sequence encodes CSARDPRTGGRSTEAFF.

The chain is built from TRBV20-1 and TRBJ2-1; TRBD2 matches 12 bases. The CDR3 runs 17 residues. Germline V gene sequence: CDR1 DFQATT, CDR2 SNEGSKA (reference sequence). The trim removed 5 bases at V and 7 bases at J, leaving 15 bases unmatched. This chain's CDR3 is CSALRLAGGPMANEQFF. As DNA, the CDR3 is TGCAGTGCTCTGAGGCTAGCGGGGGGGCCGATGGCTAATGAGCAGTTCTTC.

The chain employs TRBV4-3 and TRBJ2-5, with TRBD2 matching over 8 bases. V shed 6 bases and J 4 bases; nucleotides not matched to a gene: 10. Germline CDR1 LGHNA, CDR2 YSLEER. The length of the CDR3 is 15 residues. Written as DNA, the CDR3 is TGCGCCAGCAGTCTCAGCGGGAGTGGGGGAGAGACCCAGTACTTC. Translated, it gives CASSLSGSGGETQYF.